This T cell receptor beta chain was identified in a study of cytomegalovirus exposure and HLA in healthy donors. At the level of the study: An early release of data contained some 80 million unique TCRs, which came from HLA-typed donors. General observations from the study: The HLA-A and HLA-B alleles of most subjects were reportedly predicted accurately from TCR beta sequences. An analysis done earlier found most TCR beta V segments productive about 87% or about 30% of the time.

The table lists this clone with a few counts. Its antigen is undetermined. The PCR used 60 Vbeta and 13 Jbeta primers. Sequencing used immunoSEQ multiplex PCR; TCRdb keeps in-frame clones, though not all of them. The sample contains about 94,000 clones, under 85% of which appear only once. Trimming took 7 bases from V and 1 from J, leaving 14 bases between them. This CDR3 spans 14 amino acids. In germline, CDR1 is MNHNS, CDR2 SASEGT. This receptor was identified in a male donor in good health and CMV-seronegative. Input material: PBMCs. The chain recombines TRBV6-1 with TRBJ2-7; D is possibly TRBD1 (6 bases). The CDR3 loop is CASTSVQGSYEQYF. The CDR3 nucleotides read TGTGCCAGCACTTCGGTGCAGGGGTCCTACGAGCAGTACTTC.